A single T cell receptor (beta chain) is shown here with its context. This entry belongs to a study of blood T cell repertoires in COVID-19. About the research overall: Samples taken during acute and convalescent COVID-19 were collected in the United States, Italy and Spain.

Method: immunoSEQ multiplex PCR; TCRdb's copy keeps in-frame clones and lacks some. The sample includes 200,000 to 250,000 clones, roughly nine tenths of them seen just once. CDR3 size: 19 residues. Germline V CDR1 and CDR2: SGHDT, YYEEEE. With V trimmed by 4 bases and J by 7 bases, 20 bases remained unmatched. The chain combines TRBV5-6 with TRBJ2-2, with 9 bases lining up with TRBD2. Sequencing input: peripheral blood. This TCR was recovered from a man in his fifties or sixties who had recovered from COVID-19. The CDR3 bases are TGTGCCAGCAGCCGGGTCCGCGGGGTAGCGGGAGTGAGTGGCGGGGAGCTGTTTTTT. As protein: CASSRVRGVAGVSGGELFF. The variable domain in full, with the rest retrieved from reference TRBV5-6 and TRBJ2-2, is DAGVTQSPTHLIKTRGQQVTLRCSPKSGHDTVSWYQQALGQGPQFIFQYYEEEERQRGNFPDRFSGHQFPNYSSELNVNALLLGDSALYLCASSRVRGVAGVSGGELFFGEGSRLTVL.